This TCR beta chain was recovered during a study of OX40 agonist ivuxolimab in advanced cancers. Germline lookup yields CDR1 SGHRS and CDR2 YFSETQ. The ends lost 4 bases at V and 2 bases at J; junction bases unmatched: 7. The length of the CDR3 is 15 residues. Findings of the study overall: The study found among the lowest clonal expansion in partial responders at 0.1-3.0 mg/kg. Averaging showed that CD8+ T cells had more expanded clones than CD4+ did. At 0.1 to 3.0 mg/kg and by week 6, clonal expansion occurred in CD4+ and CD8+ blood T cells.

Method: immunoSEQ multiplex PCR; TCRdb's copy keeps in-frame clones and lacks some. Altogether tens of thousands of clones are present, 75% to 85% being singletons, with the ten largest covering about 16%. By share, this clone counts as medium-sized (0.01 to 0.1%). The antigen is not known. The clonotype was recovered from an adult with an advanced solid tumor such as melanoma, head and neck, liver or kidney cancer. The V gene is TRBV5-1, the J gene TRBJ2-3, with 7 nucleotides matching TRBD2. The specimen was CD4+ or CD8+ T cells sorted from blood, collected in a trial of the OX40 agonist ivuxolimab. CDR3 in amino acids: CASSAYGTNTDTQYF. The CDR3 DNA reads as TGCGCCAGCAGCGCTTACGGGACTAACACAGATACGCAGTATTTT.